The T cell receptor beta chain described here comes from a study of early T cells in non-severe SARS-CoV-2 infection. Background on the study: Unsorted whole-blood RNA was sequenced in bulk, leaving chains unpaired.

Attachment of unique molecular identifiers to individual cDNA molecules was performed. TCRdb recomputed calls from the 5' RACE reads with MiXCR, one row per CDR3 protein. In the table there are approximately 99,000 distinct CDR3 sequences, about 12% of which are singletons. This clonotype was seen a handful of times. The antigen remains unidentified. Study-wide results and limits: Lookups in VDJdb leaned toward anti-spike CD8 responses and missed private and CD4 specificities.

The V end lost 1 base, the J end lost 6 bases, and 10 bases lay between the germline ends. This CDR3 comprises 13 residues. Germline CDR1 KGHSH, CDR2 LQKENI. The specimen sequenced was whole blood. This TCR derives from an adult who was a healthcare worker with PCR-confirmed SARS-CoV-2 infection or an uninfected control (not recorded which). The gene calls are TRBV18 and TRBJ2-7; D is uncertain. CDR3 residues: CASSPQGYGEQYF. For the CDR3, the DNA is TGTGCCAGCTCACCACAGGGTTATGGCGAGCAGTACTTC.